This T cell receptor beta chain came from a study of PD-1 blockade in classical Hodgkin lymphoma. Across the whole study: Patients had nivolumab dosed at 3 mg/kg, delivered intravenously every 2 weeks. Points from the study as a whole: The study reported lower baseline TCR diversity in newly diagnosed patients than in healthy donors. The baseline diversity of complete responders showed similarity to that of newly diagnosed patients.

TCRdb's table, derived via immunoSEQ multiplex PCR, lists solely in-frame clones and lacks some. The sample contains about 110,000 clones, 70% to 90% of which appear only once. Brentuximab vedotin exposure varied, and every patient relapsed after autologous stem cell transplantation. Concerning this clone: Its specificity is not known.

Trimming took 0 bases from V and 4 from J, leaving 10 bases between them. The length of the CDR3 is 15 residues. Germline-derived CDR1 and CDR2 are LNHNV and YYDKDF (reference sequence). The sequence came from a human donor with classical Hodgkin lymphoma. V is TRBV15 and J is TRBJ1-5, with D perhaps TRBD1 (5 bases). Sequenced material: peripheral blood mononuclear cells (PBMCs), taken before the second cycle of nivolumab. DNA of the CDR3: TGTGCCACCAGCAGAGAGAGGGGCCTAAATCAGCCCCAGCATTTT. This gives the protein CATSRERGLNQPQHF. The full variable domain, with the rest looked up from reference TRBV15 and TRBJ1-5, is DAMVIQNPRYQVTQFGKPVTLSCSQTLNHNVMYWYQQKSSQAPKLLFHYYDKDFNNEADTPDNFQSRRPNTSFCFLDIRSPGLGDTAMYLCATSRERGLNQPQHFGDGTRLSIL.